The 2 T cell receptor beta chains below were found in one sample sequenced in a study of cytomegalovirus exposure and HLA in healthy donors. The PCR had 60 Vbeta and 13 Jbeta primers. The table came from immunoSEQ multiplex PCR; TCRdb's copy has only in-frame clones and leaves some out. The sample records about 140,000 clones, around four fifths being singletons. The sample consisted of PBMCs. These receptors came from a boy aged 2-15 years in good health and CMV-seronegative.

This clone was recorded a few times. The CDR3 nucleotides are TGTGCCAGCAGTGAAGAACCCGGGGGGGTTGGAAGTCAGCCCCAGCATTTT. Translated: CASSEEPGGVGSQPQHF. This chain links TRBV2 with TRBJ1-5; D perhaps matches TRBD1 (5 bases). Germline V lookup: CDR1 SNHLY, CDR2 FYNNEI. Trimming shortened V by 1 base and J by 6 bases, and 19 bases separated the two germline ends. CDR3 size: 17 residues.

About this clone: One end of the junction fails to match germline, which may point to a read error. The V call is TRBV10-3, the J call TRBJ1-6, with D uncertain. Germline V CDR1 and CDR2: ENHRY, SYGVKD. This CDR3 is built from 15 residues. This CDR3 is CAIRRESRGNSPLYF. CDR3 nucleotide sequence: TGTGCCATCAGGCGGGAATCCCGCGGTAATTCACCCCTCTACTTT.